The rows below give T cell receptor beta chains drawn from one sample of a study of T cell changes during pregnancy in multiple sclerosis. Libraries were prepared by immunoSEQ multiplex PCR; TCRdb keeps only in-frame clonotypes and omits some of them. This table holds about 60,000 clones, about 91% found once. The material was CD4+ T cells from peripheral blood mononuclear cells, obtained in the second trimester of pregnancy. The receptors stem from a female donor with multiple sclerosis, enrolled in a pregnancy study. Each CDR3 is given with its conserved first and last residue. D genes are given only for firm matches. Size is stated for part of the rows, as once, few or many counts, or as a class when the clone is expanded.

CASSIISTALAVYNEQFF,TGTGCCAGTAGTATAATAAGTACGGCTCTAGCGGTCTACAATGAGCAGTTCTTC,TRBJ2-1,TRBV19,TRBD2,-,18
CAITRGGYNEQFF,TGTGCCATCACCCGAGGGGGCTACAATGAGCAGTTCTTC,TRBJ2-1,TRBV10-3,-,-,13
CSVGGGPPYEQYF,TGCAGCGTTGGGGGGGGACCACCCTACGAGCAGTACTTC,TRBJ2-7,TRBV29-1,TRBD2,few,13
CASSDSKTGSLAPYQPQHF,TGTGCCAGCAGTGACTCCAAGACAGGATCCCTGGCACCGTATCAGCCCCAGCATTTT,TRBJ1-5,TRBV6-4,-,-,19
CASRGTGGTGELFF,TGTGCCAGTAGAGGGACAGGGGGCACCGGGGAGCTGTTTTTT,TRBJ2-2,TRBV19,TRBD1,-,14
CASSLGHAETQYF,TGTGCCAGCAGCTTAGGACATGCAGAGACCCAGTACTTC,TRBJ2-5,TRBV11-2,-,-,13
CAWSVKGVWGTEAFF,TGTGCCTGGAGTGTAAAAGGGGTTTGGGGAACTGAAGCTTTCTTT,TRBJ1-1,TRBV30,-,-,15
CASSVSSSYNEQFF,TGTGCCAGCAGCGTAAGTAGCTCCTACAATGAGCAGTTCTTC,TRBJ2-1,TRBV7-2,-,-,14
CASSFSGTRLITDTQYF,TGTGCCAGCAGCTTTTCCGGGACTAGACTGATCACAGATACGCAGTATTTT,TRBJ2-3,TRBV5-6,TRBD2,-,17
CASRPQGGAGELFF,TGTGCCAGCAGACCACAGGGGGGGGCCGGGGAGCTGTTTTTT,TRBJ2-2,TRBV28,-,-,14
CASSLSRDFNYGYTF,TGTGCCAGCAGCTTGTCCAGAGACTTTAACTATGGCTACACCTTC,TRBJ1-2,TRBV5-6,-,-,15
CASSLGQGGGYTF,TGTGCCAGCAGCCTTGGACAGGGAGGTGGCTACACCTTC,TRBJ1-2,TRBV7-2,TRBD1,-,13
CAFRQGTYNEQFF,TGTGCCTTCCGACAGGGCACCTACAATGAGCAGTTCTTC,TRBJ2-1,TRBV30,TRBD1,-,13
CASSLVSGGRGNEQFF,TGTGCCAGCAGCTTGGTTAGCGGGGGACGGGGCAATGAGCAGTTCTTC,TRBJ2-1,TRBV7-3,TRBD2,-,16
CASSRGWNHNQPQHF,TGTGCCAGCAGCCGCGGCTGGAACCATAATCAGCCCCAGCATTTT,TRBJ1-5,TRBV9,-,-,15
CASSLQGHTTDTQYF,TGTGCCAGCAGCCTCCAGGGGCACACCACAGATACGCAGTATTTT,TRBJ2-3,TRBV9,-,-,15
CASLQGPLGNTIYF,TGTGCCAGCCTCCAGGGGCCTCTTGGAAACACCATATATTTT,TRBJ1-3,TRBV6-5,-,-,14
CASSIGQSSNQPQHF,TGTGCCAGTAGTATTGGGCAAAGCAGCAATCAGCCCCAGCATTTT,TRBJ1-5,TRBV19,-,-,15
CASSQAGLSYSRGQYF,TGTGCCAGCAGCCAAGCCGGACTTTCCTACTCACGCGGGCAGTATTTT,TRBJ2-3,TRBV16,-,-,16
CASSPRKGSPSYNEQFF,TGTGCCAGCAGCCCCAGGAAGGGGTCCCCCTCCTACAATGAGCAGTTCTTC,TRBJ2-1,TRBV5-6,-,-,17
CASLDSGNTGELFF,TGTGCCTCCCTGGATAGCGGGAACACCGGGGAGCTGTTTTTT,TRBJ2-2,TRBV10-3,-,-,14
CASSIWDPQLAGAYNEQFF,TGTGCCAGTAGTATATGGGACCCTCAACTAGCGGGGGCCTATAATGAGCAGTTCTTC,TRBJ2-1,TRBV19,TRBD2,-,19
CASSSLTGFQDEQYF,TGTGCCAGCAGCTCGTTGACAGGGTTCCAGGACGAGCAGTACTTC,TRBJ2-7,TRBV2,TRBD1,-,15
CASSFPTPYNEQFF,TGTGCCAGCAGCTTTCCTACCCCCTACAATGAGCAGTTCTTC,TRBJ2-1,TRBV5-8,-,-,14
CASSQPGQYSFNYGYTF,TGTGCCAGCAGTCAGCCGGGACAGTATTCCTTCAACTATGGCTACACCTTC,TRBJ1-2,TRBV28,TRBD1,-,17
CASSRGETQYF,TGTGCCAGCAGCAGGGGAGAGACCCAGTACTTC,TRBJ2-5,TRBV9,-,-,11
CASSSSTSTRQGAYEQYF,TGCGCCAGCAGCTCTAGCACATCAACCCGACAGGGGGCCTACGAGCAGTACTTC,TRBJ2-7,TRBV5-1,TRBD1,-,18
CASSSLDMNTEAFF,TGTGCCAGCAGTTCTCTTGACATGAACACTGAAGCTTTCTTT,TRBJ1-1,TRBV28,-,-,14
CASSLPSGGPGTGELFF,TGTGCCAGCAGCTTGCCTAGCGGGGGGCCGGGGACCGGGGAGCTGTTTTTT,TRBJ2-2,TRBV5-5,TRBD2,-,17
CSVVRDRDYNEQFF,TGCAGCGTTGTGAGGGACAGGGACTACAATGAGCAGTTCTTC,TRBJ2-1,TRBV29-1,TRBD1,-,14
CASSLRPDRGTEAFF,TGTGCCAGCAGCTTAAGACCCGACAGGGGGACTGAAGCTTTCTTT,TRBJ1-1,TRBV7-3,TRBD1,-,15
CASSLGAGTEAFF,TGTGCCAGCAGCTTAGGGGCAGGGACTGAAGCTTTCTTT,TRBJ1-1,TRBV7-7,-,-,13
CASTKGMGGNTEAFF,TGTGCCAGCACCAAGGGGATGGGAGGGAACACTGAAGCTTTCTTT,TRBJ1-1,TRBV5-6,-,-,15
CAGGIDSRLEQYF,TGTGCCGGGGGGATCGACTCCCGGCTCGAGCAGTACTTC,TRBJ2-7,TRBV6-1,-,-,13
CASSTYDSSSYNSPLHF,TGTGCCAGTAGTACTTATGACTCGAGCTCCTATAATTCACCCCTCCACTTT,TRBJ1-6,TRBV19,-,-,17
CASSLRQPPDIQYF,TGTGCCAGCAGCTTAAGACAGCCGCCAGACATTCAGTACTTC,TRBJ2-4,TRBV7-3,-,-,14
CASSWNRDRGNGYTF,TGCGCCAGCAGCTGGAACCGGGACAGGGGCAATGGCTACACCTTC,TRBJ1-2,TRBV5-1,TRBD1,-,15
CASSRLAGGAYEQYF,TGTGCCAGCAGCCGACTAGCGGGGGGAGCCTACGAGCAGTACTTC,TRBJ2-7,TRBV7-9,TRBD2,-,15
CASKGQGREKLFF,TGTGCCAGCAAAGGACAGGGTCGGGAAAAACTGTTTTTT,TRBJ1-4,TRBV2,TRBD1,-,13
CASSRTSGRAGNNEQFF,TGTGCCAGCTCGAGGACTAGCGGGAGGGCCGGCAACAATGAGCAGTTCTTC,TRBJ2-1,TRBV18,TRBD2,-,17
CASSPRLAGTRETQYF,TGTGCCAGCAGCCCAAGACTAGCGGGGACGCGGGAGACCCAGTACTTC,TRBJ2-5,TRBV7-2,TRBD2,-,16
CASSPWTGHTEAFF,TGTGCCAGCAGCCCTTGGACTGGGCACACTGAAGCTTTCTTT,TRBJ1-1,TRBV9,-,few,14
CASSPTGGPRQETQYF,TGTGCCAGCAGCCCTACGGGGGGCCCCCGCCAGGAGACCCAGTACTTC,TRBJ2-5,TRBV9,-,-,16
CSAIQLAGEAF,TGCAGTGCCATACAACTAGCGGGAGAAGCCTTC,TRBJ2-7,TRBV20-1,TRBD2,-,11
CVRSLVGTEAFF,TGTGTCAGAAGCTTAGTCGGGACTGAAGCTTTCTTT,TRBJ1-1,TRBV7-5,-,-,12
CASSGTGSYEQYF,TGTGCCAGCTCAGGGACAGGTAGTTACGAGCAGTACTTC,TRBJ2-7,TRBV18,TRBD1,-,13
CASSISREPGDTQYF,TGTGCCAGTAGTATATCGCGGGAACCGGGAGATACGCAGTATTTT,TRBJ2-3,TRBV19,-,few,15
CASSQGTSGGYEQFF,TGCGCCAGCAGCCAGGGGACTAGCGGGGGGTATGAGCAGTTCTTC,TRBJ2-1,TRBV4-1,TRBD2,-,15
CASSSYRGSGNTIYF,TGTGCCAGCAGCTCCTACAGGGGCTCTGGAAACACCATATATTTT,TRBJ1-3,TRBV7-2,TRBD1,-,15
CASSPLGHISYNEQFF,TGTGCCAGCTCCCCACTGGGGCATATCTCCTACAATGAGCAGTTCTTC,TRBJ2-1,TRBV18,-,-,16
CASLRDSYEQYF,TGTGCCAGCTTGAGGGACTCCTACGAGCAGTACTTC,TRBJ2-7,TRBV6-4,-,-,12
CAQRQGPNIQYF,TGTGCCCAACGACAGGGGCCGAACATTCAGTACTTC,TRBJ2-4,TRBV30,TRBD1,-,12
CASSLGGHSGANVLTF,TGTGCCAGCAGCTTAGGGGGACACTCTGGGGCCAACGTCCTGACTTTC,TRBJ2-6,TRBV7-9,-,-,16
CASSGPRRDRDSNEQFF,TGTGCCAGCAGTGGACCCCGCCGGGACAGGGACTCCAATGAGCAGTTCTTC,TRBJ2-1,TRBV9,TRBD1,-,17
CASNQGQSYEQYF,TGTGCCAGCAACCAGGGGCAGTCCTACGAGCAGTACTTC,TRBJ2-7,TRBV6-6,-,-,13